The 22 T cell receptor beta chains below were found in one sample sequenced in a study of shared clonotypes between healthy human individuals. Clones were read by immunoSEQ multiplex PCR, and TCRdb kept only the in-frame ones, dropping some. The sample has about 110,000 clones, about 66% seen once. The sequenced sample consisted of memory CD8+ T cells sorted from blood. As to subset: CD45RO+ cells pooled with CCR7-negative TemRA cells. The receptors shown here come from a woman aged 25 to 39 in good health.

The chain joins TRBV13 to TRBJ2-7; a possible D gene is TRBD2 (6 bases). This CDR3 contains 13 residues. Germline V CDR1 and CDR2: PRHDT, FYEKMQ (reference sequence). V lost 7 bases and J lost 6, with 16 bases in between. The CDR3 spells CASTREKGPEQYF. CDR3 DNA sequence: TGTGCCAGCACCCGGGAGAAGGGGCCCGAGCAGTACTTC.

In this sample, this clone is medium-sized (0.01 to 0.1%). The DNA for the CDR3 is TGTGCCAGCAGCGCCTCGACAGAGAACACTGAAGCTTTCTTT. Translated: CASSASTENTEAFF. This chain links TRBV11-2 with TRBJ1-1; possible D gene TRBD1, 5 bases. The ends were cut back, 5 bases at V and 1 base at J, with 11 bases in the middle. Per the germline V gene, CDR1 is SGHAT and CDR2 is FQNNGV. The CDR3 has 14 amino acids.

The chain employs TRBV6-1 and TRBJ2-7; 12 bases fit TRBD2. CDR3 length equals 19 residues. The ends lost 1 base at V and 3 bases at J; junction bases unmatched: 13. Germline V gene sequence: CDR1 MNHNS, CDR2 SASEGT. The CDR3 nucleotides are TGTGCCAGCAGTGAAGGAGGGGCTAGCGGGAGGGGGACCGGCTACGAGCAGTACTTC. It yields the protein CASSEGGASGRGTGYEQYF.

The DNA of the CDR3 is TGCGCCAGCAGCCAGTTCCCTGGCGGGGCCGACAATGAGCAGTTCTTC. This translates into CASSQFPGGADNEQFF. The chain carries TRBV4-1 and TRBJ2-1, with D possibly TRBD2 on 6 matching bases. CDR1 and CDR2 (germline): MGHRA, YSYEKL. The CDR3 runs to 16 residues. The V end was cut by 3 bases, the J end by 5 bases, with 17 bases between.

V is TRBV15 and J is TRBJ1-3, with D possibly TRBD1 on 6 matching bases. The V and J ends lost 3 bases and 4 bases respectively, with 16 bases between them. The CDR3 spans 16 residues. Per the germline V gene, CDR1 is LNHNV and CDR2 is YYDKDF (reference sequence). The CDR3 DNA follows: TGTGCCACCAGCAGCGTTCCCTCCGGGACAGGAAACACCATATATTTT. As protein: CATSSVPSGTGNTIYF.

The gene calls are TRBV6-5 and TRBJ2-7; possible D gene TRBD2, 5 bases. The CDR3 is made up of 12 amino acids. The ends were cut back, 6 bases at V and 6 bases at J, with 12 bases in the middle. CDR1 MNHEY and CDR2 SVGAGI come from the germline V gene. For the CDR3, the DNA is TGTGCCAGCAGAAGAACCCGGGGCGAGCAGTACTTC. Its translation: CASRRTRGEQYF.

The chain is built from TRBV7-8 and TRBJ1-4; D is undetermined. The CDR3 has 15 residues. CDR1 and CDR2 (germline): SGHVS, FQNEAQ. The V end lost 2 bases, the J end lost 3 bases, and 10 bases lay between the germline ends. The CDR3 sequence is CASSLIRASNEKLFF. DNA for the CDR3: TGTGCCAGCAGCTTAATCCGGGCCTCTAATGAAAAACTGTTTTTT.

The chain links TRBV4-1 to TRBJ1-1, with D unclear. The CDR3 is 13 residues long. Germline CDR1 and CDR2: MGHRA and YSYEKL. Trimming took off 3 bases at V and 1 base at J, with 6 bases between the two ends. DNA of the CDR3: TGCGCCAGCAGCCAGGTGGAGAACACTGAAGCTTTCTTT. Its translation: CASSQVENTEAFF.

The chain employs TRBV4-1 and TRBJ2-2; TRBD2 matches at 12 bases. CDR3 size: 15 residues. The germline CDR1 and CDR2 sequences are MGHRA and YSYEKL. With V trimmed by 5 bases and J by 6 bases, 4 bases remained unmatched. Here the CDR3 reads CASSSRLAGAGELFF. The CDR3 region has the DNA TGCGCCAGCAGCTCCCGACTAGCGGGAGCCGGGGAGCTGTTTTTT.

This sequence joins TRBV10-3 and TRBJ2-3; 11 bases fit TRBD2. Germline CDR1 and CDR2: ENHRY and SYGVKD. This CDR3 is 18 amino acids long. Germline trimming cut 6 bases from V and 4 bases from J; bases unmatched to any gene: 15. The CDR3: CAISGGTSGGGGADTQYF. The CDR3, as DNA: TGTGCCATCAGCGGAGGGACTAGCGGAGGAGGTGGGGCAGATACGCAGTATTTT.

V usage is TRBV7-9 and J usage is TRBJ2-7; 8 bases line up with TRBD1. Germline lookup yields CDR1 SEHNR and CDR2 FQNEAQ (reference sequence). The trim removed 5 bases at V and 5 bases at J, leaving 5 bases unmatched. The CDR3 is 13 amino acids. This CDR3 reads CASSPRTGHEQYF. CDR3 in DNA: TGTGCCAGCAGCCCTCGGACAGGGCACGAGCAGTACTTC.

The V gene is TRBV5-1, the J gene TRBJ2-2; TRBD2 agrees at 7 bases. Unmatched junction bases numbered 6, after V lost 6 bases and J lost 4 bases. In germline, CDR1 is SGHRS, CDR2 YFSETQ. This CDR3 contains 14 residues. This chain's CDR3 is CASTAGSGTGELFF. Here the CDR3 DNA reads TGCGCCAGCACAGCGGGGAGCGGCACCGGGGAGCTGTTTTTT.

This clone was seen more than once but under ten times. V is TRBV4-2 and J is TRBJ2-5; TRBD1 matches at 11 bases. V lost 2 bases to trimming and J lost 11 bases; unmatched junction nucleotides: 13. Germline-derived CDR1 and CDR2 are LGHNA and YNFKEQ. The CDR3 totals 16 residues. The CDR3 DNA reads TGTGCCAGCAGCCAAACACTGGGGACAGGGGGTTTTGAGCAGTACTTC. It encodes CASSQTLGTGGFEQYF.

The rearrangement uses TRBV9 and TRBJ2-1, with D hard to call. The CDR3 contains 16 residues. The germline gives CDR1 SGDLS, CDR2 YYNGEE. Deletions cut 0 bases from V and 2 bases from J, with 12 bases between. The CDR3 is CASSVAGGAAYNEQFF. CDR3 in DNA: TGTGCCAGCAGCGTAGCGGGCGGTGCCGCCTACAATGAGCAGTTCTTC.

The chain employs TRBV7-3 and TRBJ2-1, with TRBD1 matching 8 bases. V trimming: 5 bases; J trimming: 3 bases; junction bases outside the gene matches: 6. The CDR3 is 15 amino acids. The germline V gene encodes CDR1 SGHTA and CDR2 FQGTGA. The CDR3 sequence is CASSLGTGLYNEQFF. CDR3 bases: TGTGCCAGCAGCCTGGGGACAGGCCTCTACAATGAGCAGTTCTTC.

The chain combines TRBV19 with TRBJ1-1, with 7 bases matching TRBD1. Germline assignment: CDR1 LNHDA and CDR2 SQIVND (reference sequence). V lost 3 bases and J lost 0; bases outside the gene matches: 4. The CDR3 runs 15 residues. The chain's CDR3 is CASSILGQVNTEAFF. CDR3 DNA sequence: TGTGCCAGTAGTATTCTTGGACAGGTGAACACTGAAGCTTTCTTT.

The gene calls are TRBV6-6 and TRBJ2-7, with D possibly matching TRBD2 (6 bases). This CDR3 has 15 residues. The V end was cut by 0 bases, the J end by 6 bases, with 15 bases between. In germline, CDR1 is MNHNY, CDR2 SVGAGI (reference sequence). CDR3 in amino acids: CASSYSRAGSGEQYF. The CDR3 coding sequence is TGTGCCAGCAGTTACTCGAGAGCGGGTAGTGGCGAGCAGTACTTC.

This clone was seen at least ten times. Other DNA sequences in the same sample also yield this CDR3. The rearrangement joins TRBV6-4 to TRBJ2-6; no reliable D call. The CDR3 length is 18 residues. Between the trimmed V and J ends, which lost 0 bases and 0 bases, there was a span of 12 bases. From germline, CDR1 is MRHNA and CDR2 SNTAGT. CDR3 sequence (DNA): TGTGCCAGCAGTGACTCGAGGATCACGGCCTCTGGGGCCAACGTCCTGACTTTC. Protein product: CASSDSRITASGANVLTF.

This clone was found a few times. The chain links TRBV6-1 to TRBJ1-2, with D tentatively TRBD1 (5 bases). The CDR3 has 14 residues. With 2 bases removed from V and 5 bases from J, the gap between germline ends came to 12 bases. CDR1 and CDR2 from the germline V gene are MNHNS and SASEGT. The CDR3 sequence: CASSELGLLYGYTF. CDR3 nucleotide sequence: TGTGCCAGCAGTGAACTGGGGCTACTATATGGCTACACCTTC.

The chain combines TRBV10-3 with TRBJ1-5; TRBD1 aligns across 8 bases. The V gene's germline CDR1 is ENHRY and CDR2 SYGVKD. This CDR3 is built from 16 residues. V was clipped by 0 bases and J by 3 bases; unmatched bases: 4. In DNA form, the CDR3 reads TGTGCCATCAGTGAGTCAACAGGGGGTAACAATCAGCCCCAGCATTTT. This encodes CAISESTGGNNQPQHF.

The chain has TRBV20-1 and TRBJ2-5; weak D call: TRBD1 (5 bases). The germline V and J ends were trimmed by 3 bases and 4 bases, with 6 bases remaining between them. The germline CDR1 and CDR2 sequences are DFQATT and SNEGSKA (reference sequence). The CDR3 is made up of 11 amino acids. CDR3 DNA: TGCAGTGCTAGCAGGGCAGAGACCCAGTACTTC. Residues: CSASRAETQYF.

This rearrangement joins TRBV7-3 to TRBJ2-3, with D possibly being TRBD1 (6 bases). Looked up from germline, CDR1 is SGHTA and CDR2 is FQGTGA. This CDR3 has 14 residues. The germline V and J ends were trimmed by 2 bases and 6 bases, with 12 bases remaining between them. The CDR3 bases are TGTGCCAGCAGCTTAGGTGGGGACACGGATACGCAGTATTTT. This sequence encodes CASSLGGDTDTQYF.